Described below is a single T cell receptor (beta chain) sequence and its context. This CDR3 has 15 amino acids. CDR1 and CDR2 from the germline V gene are SEHNR and FQNEAQ (reference sequence). V was cut by 5 bases and J by 0 bases, with 13 bases left in between. The data were obtained in a study of blood T cell repertoires in COVID-19. Assay used: immunoSEQ multiplex PCR; TCRdb lists only in-frame clones, some missing. The sample has some 450,000 clones; approximately 89% are singletons. Recruited during active infection, patients (from Seattle) were subsequently followed longitudinally. The sequence derives from a woman in her 50s with COVID-19, enrolled during active disease. This chain connects TRBV7-9 to TRBJ1-1; possible D gene TRBD1, 6 bases. The material sequenced was peripheral blood. The CDR3 sequence is CASSPRTEMNTEAFF. The CDR3 bases are TGTGCCAGCAGCCCACGGACAGAAATGAACACTGAAGCTTTCTTT.